The following is a T cell receptor (beta chain) sequence with its context. This CDR3 is built from 14 residues. After removal of 6 bases from V and 7 bases from J, the junction contained 12 bases not matched to a gene. Germline assignment: CDR1 SNHLY and CDR2 FYNNEI. The data belong to a study of blood T cell repertoires in COVID-19. At the level of the study: The study drew acute and convalescent COVID-19 samples from the United States, Italy and Spain. In each case, the material was cDNA or gDNA derived from T cells, B-cell-depleted T cells, or PBMCs.

As processed by the authors: It was from reference gene primer amplification that nucleated cell counts were estimated. Clones were sequenced by immunoSEQ multiplex PCR, and TCRdb holds only the in-frame ones, with some missing. From that table come the V and J calls and clone size; the DNA was used to work out D and trimming. The table shows about 160,000 clones, with roughly 91% occurring only once. The source material was peripheral blood. The rearrangement joins TRBV2 to TRBJ2-7; TRBD1 matches at 7 bases. The receptor's source is a woman between 45 and 60 years old with acute or convalescent COVID-19. CDR3 bases: TGTGCCAGCAGCCCACAGGGGATCCCTCGGGAGCAGTACTTC. This gives the protein CASSPQGIPREQYF. The variable domain in full, with the rest retrieved from reference TRBV2 and TRBJ2-7, is EPEVTQTPSHQVTQMGQEVILRCVPISNHLYFYWYRQILGQKVEFLVSFYNNEISEKSEIFDDQFSVERPDGSNFTLKIRSTKLEDSAMYFCASSPQGIPREQYFGPGTRLTVT.